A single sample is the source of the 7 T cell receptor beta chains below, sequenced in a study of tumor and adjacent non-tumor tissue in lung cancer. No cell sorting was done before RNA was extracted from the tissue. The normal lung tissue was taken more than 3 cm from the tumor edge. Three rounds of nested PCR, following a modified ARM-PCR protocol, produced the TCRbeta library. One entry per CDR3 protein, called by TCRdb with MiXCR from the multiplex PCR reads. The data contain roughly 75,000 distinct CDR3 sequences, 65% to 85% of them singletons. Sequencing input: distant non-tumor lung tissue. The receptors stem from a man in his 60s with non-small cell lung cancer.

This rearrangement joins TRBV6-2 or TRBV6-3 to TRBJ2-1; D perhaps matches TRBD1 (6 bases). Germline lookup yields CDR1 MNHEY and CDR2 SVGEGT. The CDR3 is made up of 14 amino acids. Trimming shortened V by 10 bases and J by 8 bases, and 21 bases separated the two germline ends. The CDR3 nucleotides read TGTGCCAACACCGACCGGACAGCCAGCGATGAGCAGTTCTTC. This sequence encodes CANTDRTASDEQFF.

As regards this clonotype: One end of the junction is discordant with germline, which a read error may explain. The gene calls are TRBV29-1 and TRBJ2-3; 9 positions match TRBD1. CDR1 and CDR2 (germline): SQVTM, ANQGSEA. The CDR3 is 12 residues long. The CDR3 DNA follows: TGCGGCCTGGGACAGGGAGGAGATAGGCAGTATTTT. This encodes CGLGQGGDRQYF.

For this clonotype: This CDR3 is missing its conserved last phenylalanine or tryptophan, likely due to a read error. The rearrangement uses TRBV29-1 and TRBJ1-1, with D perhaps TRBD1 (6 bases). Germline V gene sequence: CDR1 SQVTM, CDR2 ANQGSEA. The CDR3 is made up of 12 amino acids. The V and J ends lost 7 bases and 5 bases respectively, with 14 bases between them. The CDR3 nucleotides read TGCAGCGCCCAAGAAGGGGGAACTGAAGCTTTCTTG. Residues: CSAQEGGTEAFL.

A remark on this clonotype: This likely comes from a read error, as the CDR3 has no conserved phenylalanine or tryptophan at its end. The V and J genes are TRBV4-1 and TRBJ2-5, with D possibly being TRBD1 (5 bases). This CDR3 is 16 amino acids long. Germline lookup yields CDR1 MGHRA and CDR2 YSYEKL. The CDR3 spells CASSQVGRVIQETQYL. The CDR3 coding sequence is TGCGCCAGCAGTCAAGTGGGCAGGGTTATACAAGAGACCCAGTACTTA.

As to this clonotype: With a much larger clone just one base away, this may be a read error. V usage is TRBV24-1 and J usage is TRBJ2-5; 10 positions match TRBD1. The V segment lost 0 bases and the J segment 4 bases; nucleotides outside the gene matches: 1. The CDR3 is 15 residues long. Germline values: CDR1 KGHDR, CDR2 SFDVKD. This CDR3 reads CATSDLGQGGETQYF. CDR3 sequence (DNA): TGTGCCACCAGTGATTTGGGACAGGGGGGAGAGACCCAGTACTTC.

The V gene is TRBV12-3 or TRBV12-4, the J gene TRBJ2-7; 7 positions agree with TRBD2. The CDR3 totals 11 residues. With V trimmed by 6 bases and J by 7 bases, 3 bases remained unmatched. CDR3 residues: CASRGGIEQYF. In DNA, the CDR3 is TGTGCCAGCAGGGGGGGGATTGAGCAGTACTTC.

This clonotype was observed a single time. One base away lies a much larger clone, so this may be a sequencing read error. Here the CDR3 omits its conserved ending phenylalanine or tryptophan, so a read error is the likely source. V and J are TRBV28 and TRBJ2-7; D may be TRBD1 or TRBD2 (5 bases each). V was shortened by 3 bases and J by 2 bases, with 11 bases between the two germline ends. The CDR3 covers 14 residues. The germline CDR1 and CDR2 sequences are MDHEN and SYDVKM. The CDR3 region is CASSFPGTAYEQYL. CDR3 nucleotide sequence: TGTGCCAGCAGTTTCCCGGGGACGGCCTACGAGCAGTACTTA.